The 3 T cell receptor beta chains given below trace back to one sample, sequenced in a study of blood T cell repertoires in COVID-19. Using immunoSEQ multiplex PCR, the repertoire was profiled, and TCRdb retains in-frame clones only, with some absent. Of roughly 240,000 clones listed, roughly four fifths are singletons. The sample taken for sequencing was peripheral blood. The receptors come from a woman between 65 and 79 years old with acute or convalescent COVID-19.

The rearrangement joins TRBV4-2 to TRBJ2-2; TRBD2 aligns across 7 bases. CDR3 length: 16 amino acids. The V and J ends lost 2 bases and 4 bases, in that order; junction bases with no gene match: 7. CDR1 is LGHNA, CDR2 YNFKEQ, per germline. The CDR3 DNA sequence: TGTGCCAGCAGCCAAAAACTAGCGACGTCCACCGGGGAGCTGTTTTTT. Translation gives CASSQKLATSTGELFF.

The rearrangement uses TRBV7-2 and TRBJ1-1; 8 bases match TRBD1. This CDR3 has 14 amino acids. The V gene end was trimmed by 5 bases and the J gene end by 4 bases; junction bases not matched to a gene: 6. Germline CDR1 reads SGHTA; CDR2 reads FQGNSA. As DNA, the CDR3 is TGTGCCAGCAGCCTCCAGGGGGCGGGCACTGAAGCTTTCTTT. Residues: CASSLQGAGTEAFF.

There are a few counts of this clone. The J gene is TRBJ2-2, the V gene TRBV28; 8 positions agree with TRBD2. Germline CDR1 is MDHEN and CDR2 is SYDVKM. The CDR3 has 15 residues. With V trimmed by 7 bases and J by 0 bases, 4 bases remained unmatched. The CDR3 region is CASTLGLANTGELFF. The CDR3 DNA is TGTGCCAGCACCCTGGGACTAGCGAACACCGGGGAGCTGTTTTTT.